The next 26 T cell receptor beta chains were all read from a single sample in a study of cytomegalovirus exposure and HLA in healthy donors. Sequencing used immunoSEQ multiplex PCR; TCRdb keeps in-frame clones, though not all of them. The repertoire includes over 200,000 clones, roughly 84% of them detected once, and more than 1.5% sits in the top ten. Sequences were obtained from PBMCs. The receptor source for this set is a young woman in good health and CMV-seropositive.

The rearrangement uses TRBV11-2 and TRBJ1-1; tentative D call: TRBD1 (6 bases). The germline V gene encodes CDR1 SGHAT and CDR2 FQNNGV. This CDR3 is built from 14 residues. Trimming pared 4 bases from V and 3 bases from J, leaving 12 bases between. The CDR3 DNA sequence: TGTGCCAGCAGCTATACAGGGTTAGACACTGAAGCTTTCTTT. Its translation: CASSYTGLDTEAFF.

This chain uses TRBV6-5 with TRBJ1-1; no clear D. V was pared by 2 bases and J by 2 bases, with 9 bases between. CDR3 length: 14 amino acids. Germline assignment: CDR1 MNHEY and CDR2 SVGAGI. The CDR3 is CASSYEGTNTEAFF. CDR3 DNA: TGTGCCAGCAGTTACGAGGGAACTAACACTGAAGCTTTCTTT.

This sequence joins TRBV30 and TRBJ2-1; D is unresolved. V was shortened by 3 bases and J by 0 bases, with 6 bases between the two germline ends. The CDR3 sequence is 13 residues long. In germline, CDR1 is GTSNPN, CDR2 SVGIG (reference sequence). The CDR3, as DNA: TGTGCCTGGAGGCAGGCCTCCTACAATGAGCAGTTCTTC. Protein product: CAWRQASYNEQFF.

This chain uses TRBV19 with TRBJ2-3; perhaps TRBD2 as D (5 bases). V was shortened by 6 bases and J by 0 bases, with 13 bases between the two germline ends. CDR1 is LNHDA and CDR2 is SQIVND in the germline V gene (reference sequence). The CDR3 is 15 amino acids. CDR3 sequence: CASSLEGRSTDTQYF. The CDR3 DNA is TGTGCCAGTAGCCTTGAGGGCCGGAGCACAGATACGCAGTATTTT.

The J gene is TRBJ2-3, the V gene TRBV21-1; the DNA was not compared with TRBD1, the D call given in the table. TRBV21-1 is described as a pseudogene. This CDR3 is 17 amino acids long. CDR3 sequence: CASSTPTGTGPADTQYF. The CDR3 region has the DNA TGTGCCAGCAGCACCCCGACCGGGACAGGGCCCGCAGATACGCAGTATTTT.

The chain combines TRBV9 with TRBJ2-1; TRBD2 agrees at 10 bases. There are 15 residues in the CDR3. Germline assignment: CDR1 SGDLS and CDR2 YYNGEE. J was trimmed by 8 bases and V by 2 bases; bases with no gene match: 7. The CDR3 DNA sequence: TGTGCCAGCAGCGTTGCGGCTAGCGGGAGTGATGAGCAGTTCTTC. Its translation: CASSVAASGSDEQFF.

CDR3 coding DNA: TGTGCCAGCAGCTCCCCCGGGACTCCCTACGAGCAGTACTTC. This encodes CASSSPGTPYEQYF. This sequence joins TRBV11-2 and TRBJ2-7, with D perhaps matching TRBD2 (6 bases). Germline CDR1 reads SGHAT; CDR2 reads FQNNGV. There are 14 residues in the CDR3. Trimming stripped 4 bases from V and 2 bases from J, with 12 bases between.

V usage is TRBV6-4 and J usage is TRBJ2-3; 8 nucleotides line up with TRBD1. Germline V gives CDR1 MRHNA, CDR2 SNTAGT. V shed 6 bases, J shed 3 bases, and the junction held 2 bases outside the gene matches. This CDR3 region has 13 residues. The CDR3: CASSDRGTDTQYF. The CDR3 DNA is TGTGCCAGCAGCGACAGGGGAACAGATACGCAGTATTTT.

This clone was detected only once. The rearrangement links TRBV5-5 to TRBJ2-7; TRBD2 matches 10 bases. The germline CDR1 and CDR2 sequences are SGHKS and YYEKEE (reference sequence). This CDR3 has 14 residues. With 6 bases clipped from V and 5 bases from J, the junction kept 8 bases outside the gene matches. The CDR3 protein is CASTPLLAGDEQYF. As DNA, the CDR3 is TGTGCCAGCACACCCCTCCTAGCGGGAGACGAGCAGTACTTC.

This sequence joins TRBV7-9 and TRBJ2-1; perhaps TRBD2 as D (5 bases). The CDR3 is made up of 15 amino acids. Trimming left V 8 bases short and J 0 bases short, with 14 bases between. Germline V lookup: CDR1 SEHNR, CDR2 FQNEAQ (reference sequence). The DNA for the CDR3 is TGTGCCAGCCCACCTAGCCGCCGCTCCTACAATGAGCAGTTCTTC. Encoded protein: CASPPSRRSYNEQFF.

This chain connects TRBV7-9 to TRBJ1-5; D not resolved. V shed 3 bases and J shed 6 bases, with 6 bases lying between them. CDR1 and CDR2 from the germline V gene are SEHNR and FQNEAQ (reference sequence). The length of the CDR3 is 12 residues. The chain's CDR3 is CASSFESQPQHF. The CDR3 DNA reads as TGTGCCAGCAGCTTTGAGAGTCAGCCCCAGCATTTT.

This clone was seen once. The genes are TRBV7-8 and TRBJ2-7; 8 bases are shared with TRBD2. Germline-derived CDR1 and CDR2 are SGHVS and FQNEAQ. Unmatched junction bases numbered 9, after V lost 9 bases and J lost 2 bases. The CDR3 has 14 residues. The CDR3 loop is CASGDGTRTYEQYF. CDR3 DNA sequence: TGTGCCAGTGGGGACGGGACTAGGACCTACGAGCAGTACTTC. Using reference TRBV7-8 and TRBJ2-7 for the parts outside the CDR3, the full variable domain is GAGVSQSPRYKVAKRGQDVALRCDPISGHVSLFWYQQALGQGPEFLTYFQNEAQLDKSGLPSDRFFAERPEGSVSTLKIQRTQQEDSAVYLCASGDGTRTYEQYFGPGTRLTVT.

A few counts support this clone. At the DNA level, this CDR3 is encoded by other sequences in the same sample as well. The J gene is TRBJ1-5, the V gene TRBV29-1; the D gene is possibly TRBD1 (5 bases). CDR1 and CDR2 (germline): SQVTM, ANQGSEA. The V end was cut by 6 bases, the J end by 2 bases, with 8 bases between. CDR3 size: 12 residues. CDR3 DNA: TGCAGCGTAGGAGGGGGCAATCAGCCCCAGCATTTT. Its translation is CSVGGGNQPQHF.

This sequence joins TRBV11-3 and TRBJ2-7; D is ambiguous. Trimming removed 2 bases at V and 3 bases at J, with 17 bases between. Germline-derived CDR1 and CDR2 are SGHNT and YENEEA. The CDR3 loop spans 16 amino acids. The CDR3 DNA reads TGTGCCAGCAGCTTAAGACCCCAGGCAGGATACTACGAGCAGTACTTC. This encodes CASSLRPQAGYYEQYF.

The chain is built from TRBV19 and TRBJ1-3; D uncertain. The CDR3 loop spans 13 amino acids. CDR1 is LNHDA, CDR2 SQIVND, per germline (reference sequence). Between the trimmed V and J ends, which lost 3 bases and 3 bases, there was a span of 6 bases. The CDR3 nucleotides are TGTGCCAGTAGTATCCAAAATGGAAACACCATATATTTT. This codes for CASSIQNGNTIYF.

The chain uses TRBV25-1 and TRBJ2-7; TRBD2 matches 7 bases. This CDR3 is built from 15 residues. In germline, CDR1 is MGHDK, CDR2 SYGVNS. Trimming cost V 4 bases and J 2 bases; bases outside gene matches: 8. CDR3 nucleotides: TGTGCCAGCAGTGCGGGGGTTGGGGGGGCCTACGAGCAGTACTTC. Its protein product is CASSAGVGGAYEQYF.

The chain employs TRBV27 and TRBJ2-7; tentative D call: TRBD1 (8 bases). Looked up from germline, CDR1 is MNHEY and CDR2 is SMNVEV (reference sequence). This CDR3 has 15 residues. The germline V and J ends were trimmed by 2 bases and 2 bases, with 13 bases remaining between them. The CDR3 loop reads CASSLTGGDTYEQYF. CDR3 DNA: TGTGCCAGCAGTTTAACAGGGGGGGATACCTACGAGCAGTACTTC.

The CDR3 loop is CASSFNAKATYNEQFF. The CDR3 DNA reads as TGTGCCAGCAGCTTTAACGCTAAAGCCACCTACAATGAGCAGTTCTTC. This chain links TRBV13 with TRBJ2-1; D is unresolved. V was trimmed by 3 bases and J by 2 bases, leaving 14 bases between them. This CDR3 is built from 16 residues. Germline CDR1 reads PRHDT; CDR2 reads FYEKMQ (reference sequence).

The gene calls are TRBV2 and TRBJ2-7; a weak D match, TRBD1 (5 bases). Trimming took 7 bases from V and 4 from J, leaving 11 bases between them. Germline CDR1 SNHLY, CDR2 FYNNEI. This CDR3 has 12 residues. The CDR3 DNA is TGTGCCAGCAAATCAGACAGTTACGAGCAGTACTTC. Amino acid sequence: CASKSDSYEQYF. Complete variable domain (other parts from reference TRBV2 and TRBJ2-7): EPEVTQTPSHQVTQMGQEVILRCVPISNHLYFYWYRQILGQKVEFLVSFYNNEISEKSEIFDDQFSVERPDGSNFTLKIRSTKLEDSAMYFCASKSDSYEQYFGPGTRLTVT.

V gene TRBV5-6 combines with J gene TRBJ2-5, with 9 bases lining up with TRBD2. This CDR3 is built from 16 residues. The germline CDR1 and CDR2 sequences are SGHDT and YYEEEE. The V gene end was trimmed by 3 bases and the J gene end by 4 bases; junction bases not matched to a gene: 10. The CDR3 region is CASSSDGREGRETQYF. The CDR3 DNA follows: TGTGCCAGCAGCTCCGATGGGCGGGAGGGTCGAGAGACCCAGTACTTC. The complete variable domain, with remaining parts taken from reference TRBV5-6 and TRBJ2-5, reads DAGVTQSPTHLIKTRGQQVTLRCSPKSGHDTVSWYQQALGQGPQFIFQYYEEEERQRGNFPDRFSGHQFPNYSSELNVNALLLGDSALYLCASSSDGREGRETQYFGPGTRLLVL.

This clone showed up just a few times. This chain uses TRBV10-3 with TRBJ1-4, with 9 bases lining up with TRBD1. CDR1 ENHRY and CDR2 SYGVKD come from the germline V gene. V gave up 2 bases and J gave up 7 bases; unmatched junction bases: 5. The CDR3 contains 15 residues. CDR3 nucleotides: TGTGCCATCAGTGAGCACGGACAGGGGAGTGAAAAACTGTTTTTT. Translating it yields CAISEHGQGSEKLFF.

This CDR3 reads CASSPSRGGKETQYF. CDR3 bases: TGTGCCAGCTCACCGTCCCGGGGAGGAAAGGAGACCCAGTACTTC. This chain uses TRBV18 with TRBJ2-5; D is possibly TRBD2 (6 bases). The CDR3 spans 15 residues. V was shortened by 3 bases and J by 5 bases, with 16 bases between the two germline ends. Germline assignment: CDR1 KGHSH and CDR2 LQKENI.

The chain joins TRBV5-1 to TRBJ1-3, with no clear D. Per germline, CDR1 SGHRS and CDR2 YFSETQ. V lost 7 bases to trimming and J lost 2 bases, with 19 bases between them. This CDR3 has 16 amino acids. CDR3 protein: CASLSPGLDAGNTIYF. In DNA form, the CDR3 reads TGCGCCAGCTTATCGCCGGGGTTAGACGCTGGAAACACCATATATTTT.

The V gene is TRBV11-2, the J gene TRBJ2-1, with a weak D call TRBD1 (6 bases). CDR1 and CDR2 from the germline V gene are SGHAT and FQNNGV. Trimming removed 1 base at V and 9 bases at J, with 19 bases between. This CDR3 contains 16 residues. In nucleotides, the CDR3 is TGTGCCAGCAGCTTAGGGGAACCGGGGAAAGGGGGTGAGCAGTTCTTC. It is translated as CASSLGEPGKGGEQFF.

Written as DNA, the CDR3 is TGTGCCAGCAGCTCCAGGCAGGGCTACACCTTC. This encodes CASSSRQGYTF. The chain carries TRBV7-9 and TRBJ1-2; D is uncertain. The ends were cut back, 4 bases at V and 8 bases at J, with 8 bases in the middle. Germline CDR1 SEHNR, CDR2 FQNEAQ (reference sequence). There are 11 residues in the CDR3.

This clone was picked up one time. The V call is TRBV11-2, the J call TRBJ1-2, with 8 bases identical to TRBD1. This CDR3 spans 14 amino acids. After removal of 1 base from V and 4 bases from J, the junction contained 2 bases not matched to a gene. Germline CDR1 and CDR2: SGHAT and FQNNGV. The CDR3 DNA reads TGTGCCAGCAGCTTAGTAACAGGGGGCTATGGCTACACCTTC. Translating it yields CASSLVTGGYGYTF.